This T cell receptor beta chain came from a study of blood T cell dynamics during melanoma immunotherapy. Looking at the study overall: Patients with metastatic melanoma got pembrolizumab or nivolumab-ipilimumab as first-line care.

This sample's time point: week 3, after first cycle of checkpoint inhibitor. Germline CDR1 reads SGHNT; CDR2 reads YENEEA. The germline V and J ends were trimmed by 8 bases and 0 bases, with 14 bases remaining between them. The CDR3 has 14 amino acids. Some clones are missing from TCRdb's copy, which holds only in-frame ones; the method was immunoSEQ multiplex PCR. The table records about 12,000 clones, approximately 87% of them present only once. This clonotype was obtained from a human donor with melanoma. Sequenced here: blood, sampled from a patient treated with checkpoint blockade. J is TRBJ2-7 and V is TRBV11-3; D assignment may be TRBD1 or TRBD2 (5 bases each). The CDR3 here is CASSLGPSSYEQYF. The DNA for the CDR3 is TGTGCCAGCTCCCTGGGACCCTCCTCCTACGAGCAGTACTTC. The whole variable domain, remainder taken from reference TRBV11-3 and TRBJ2-7, is EAGVVQSPRYKIIEKKQPVAFWCNPISGHNTLYWYLQNLGQGPELLIRYENEEAVDDSQLPKDRFSAERLKGVDSTLKIQPAELGDSAVYLCASSLGPSSYEQYFGPGTRLTVT.